The clone carrying this T cell receptor (beta chain) was observed a few times. The antigen remains unidentified. The sample originates from a study of cytomegalovirus exposure and HLA in healthy donors. The PCR employed 60 Vbeta primers together with 13 Jbeta primers. The method was immunoSEQ multiplex PCR; TCRdb's version includes in-frame clones alone and lacks a portion of them. Found here are 90,000 to 140,000 clones, more than 60% of them singletons; the top ten hold 2% to 2.5%. V was shortened by 5 bases and J by 4 bases, with 18 bases between the two germline ends. Per the germline V gene, CDR1 is MGHRA and CDR2 is YSYEKL. The CDR3 length is 15 residues. Study-level findings and limits: Several V segments, TRBV6-2 and TRBV6-3 among them, could not be told apart and were dropped. The study reported that TCR beta sequences accurately predicted HLA-A and HLA-B alleles in most subjects. It was shown in a later analysis that HLA-associated TCR beta chains were more clonally expanded than other, equally common chains.

The receptor comes from a man aged 25-45 years in good health and CMV-seronegative. The sample comprised PBMCs. The chain combines TRBV4-1 with TRBJ2-7, with D possibly matching TRBD1 (6 bases). The CDR3 nucleotides read TGCGCCAGCAGCAGCCCTGACAGGAGACTTTACGAGCAGTACTTC. Its translation is CASSSPDRRLYEQYF.